This T cell receptor beta chain was profiled in a study of blood T cells in healthy people across ages. About the study: For every two T cells, template switching captured about one barcoded beta molecule.

Trimming removed 2 bases from V and 6 bases from J, with 7 bases in between. CDR1 is SGHAT, CDR2 FQNNGV, per germline. The CDR3 is made up of 12 amino acids. Through a sample-barcoded 5' primer and a J-beta primer mix, a second PCR was run for roughly 7 to 12 cycles. A template-switch adaptor containing 12 random nucleotides labeled each cDNA molecule. Per sample, CDR3-containing paired-end reads numbered at least 2.5 million. TCRdb reanalysed the 5' RACE reads using MiXCR and keeps one entry per CDR3 protein. The sample yields 550,000 to 750,000 distinct CDR3 sequences, under 25% seen once. Peripheral blood, about 10 milliliters per donor, was collected.

The specimen was blood. V gene TRBV11-2 combines with J gene TRBJ1-2; no clear D gene. This sequence originates from a man between 65 and 79 years old in good health. CDR3 DNA: TGTGCCAGCAGCTTATCAGGAGATGGCTACACCTTC. It translates to CASSLSGDGYTF.